These 28 T cell receptor beta chains share one sample of origin, sequenced in a study of cytomegalovirus exposure and HLA in healthy donors. The data were produced by immunoSEQ multiplex PCR, yet TCRdb's version contains in-frame clones alone and is incomplete. The sample shows tens of thousands of clones, approximately 93% of them seen only once. The sample was PBMCs. These receptors came from a man between 18 and 35 years old in good health and CMV-seronegative.

The chain uses TRBV6-5 and TRBJ1-5, with a possible D match to TRBD1 (5 bases). CDR1 is MNHEY and CDR2 is SVGAGI in the germline V gene. V lost 6 bases and J 5 bases, leaving 11 bases between the germline ends. This CDR3 comprises 13 residues. CDR3 in DNA: TGTGCCAGCAGCAGAAAGGGGTATCAGCCCCAGCATTTT. Translating gives CASSRKGYQPQHF.

The chain uses TRBV2 and TRBJ2-5; 7 nucleotides line up with TRBD1. Per germline, CDR1 SNHLY and CDR2 FYNNEI. V shed 4 bases, J shed 4 bases, and the junction held 3 bases outside the gene matches. The CDR3 has 13 residues. The chain's CDR3 is CASSAGQAETQYF. CDR3 bases: TGTGCCAGCAGTGCCGGACAGGCAGAGACCCAGTACTTC.

The chain couples TRBV2 to TRBJ2-5; 9 bases match TRBD1. Germline CDR1 and CDR2: SNHLY and FYNNEI. Unmatched junction bases numbered 1, after V lost 5 bases and J lost 3 bases. CDR3 length equals 13 residues. This CDR3 reads CASSRDREETQYF. The CDR3 region has the DNA TGTGCCAGCAGTCGGGACAGGGAAGAGACCCAGTACTTC.

This clone showed up just once. The chain recombines TRBV6-1 with TRBJ2-2; perhaps TRBD2 as D (5 bases). The CDR3 runs to 16 residues. Germline CDR1 reads MNHNS; CDR2 reads SASEGT. The V end lost 0 bases, the J end lost 4 bases, and 12 bases lay between the germline ends. CDR3 amino acids: CASSEASTRGTGELFF. As DNA, the CDR3 is TGTGCCAGCAGTGAAGCGAGCACTCGGGGCACCGGGGAGCTGTTTTTT.

This chain joins TRBV19 and TRBJ1-2; TRBD1 matches at 7 bases. CDR3 size: 19 residues. Germline values: CDR1 LNHDA, CDR2 SQIVND (reference sequence). V shed 3 bases, J shed 5 bases, and the junction held 21 bases outside the gene matches. DNA for the CDR3: TGTGCCAGTAGTATCCTCGACAGGGCCGAGGGGCCCCAAGGGTATGGCTACACCTTC. Amino acid sequence: CASSILDRAEGPQGYGYTF.

This clone occurred once. The rearrangement links TRBV15 to TRBJ2-3, with 7 bases fitting TRBD2. Trimming at V came to 1 base and at J to 3 bases, leaving 4 bases not matched to a gene. The CDR3 consists of 15 residues. Germline V gene sequence: CDR1 LNHNV, CDR2 YYDKDF (reference sequence). This CDR3 is CATSRVSGQTDTQYF. The CDR3 DNA reads as TGTGCCACCAGCAGAGTTAGCGGGCAAACAGATACGCAGTATTTT.

The gene calls are TRBV18 and TRBJ1-6; D gene ambiguous. The CDR3 loop spans 16 amino acids. CDR1 is KGHSH, CDR2 LQKENI, per germline. Trimming took 3 bases from V and 5 from J, leaving 14 bases between them. In DNA, the CDR3 is TGTGCCAGCTCACCCTCCACCGGGGTCCATAATTCACCCCTCCACTTT. It yields the protein CASSPSTGVHNSPLHF.

The chain employs TRBV7-9 and TRBJ1-2; 8 bases fit TRBD1. The CDR3 loop spans 14 amino acids. Germline V gene lookup returns CDR1 SEHNR and CDR2 FQNEAQ (reference sequence). V was clipped by 5 bases and J by 4 bases; unmatched bases: 6. The CDR3 bases are TGTGCCAGCAGCCGACAGGGGCCGTCCTATGGCTACACCTTC. Its translation is CASSRQGPSYGYTF. Supplemented by reference TRBV7-9 and TRBJ1-2, the full variable domain reads DTGVSQNPRHKITKRGQNVTFRCDPISEHNRLYWYRQTLGQGPEFLTYFQNEAQLEKSRLLSDRFSAERPKGSFSTLEIQRTEQGDSAMYLCASSRQGPSYGYTFGSGTRLTVV.

V is TRBV6-6 and J is TRBJ1-2; maybe TRBD1 (6 bases). The germline CDR1 and CDR2 sequences are MNHNY and SVGAGI (reference sequence). The V end was cut by 6 bases, the J end by 4 bases, with 21 bases between. CDR3 length: 16 residues. The DNA of the CDR3 is TGTGCCAGCAGCACTGGGACATATATCTCGGGCTATGGCTACACCTTC. Amino acids: CASSTGTYISGYGYTF.

This rearrangement joins TRBV7-2 to TRBJ2-5; D is undetermined. The V gene's germline CDR1 is SGHTA and CDR2 FQGNSA. CDR3 size: 15 residues. Trimming pared 1 base from V and 2 bases from J, leaving 11 bases between. CDR3 residues: CASSLGGGVQETQYF. CDR3 coding DNA: TGTGCCAGCAGCTTAGGAGGCGGAGTACAAGAGACCCAGTACTTC.

The J gene is TRBJ2-7, the V gene TRBV6-1, with TRBD1 identical over 8 bases. In germline, CDR1 is MNHNS, CDR2 SASEGT. This CDR3 is built from 12 residues. V shed 6 bases, J shed 3 bases, and the junction held 1 base outside the gene matches. In DNA form, the CDR3 reads TGTGCCAGCAGCACAGGGGGCTACGAGCAGTACTTC. The encoded protein is CASSTGGYEQYF.

With regard to this clone: This CDR3 is also generated by other DNA sequences in the sample. This CDR3 is CASSLAQLNTEAFF. DNA of the CDR3: TGCGCCAGCAGCTTGGCACAGCTGAACACTGAAGCTTTCTTT. This sequence joins TRBV5-1 and TRBJ1-1, with D uncertain. Germline-derived CDR1 and CDR2 are SGHRS and YFSETQ. This CDR3 has 14 residues. V was clipped by 0 bases and J by 0 bases, with 6 bases between them.

The rearrangement links TRBV6-4 to TRBJ2-5, with 7 bases matching TRBD2. Germline-derived CDR1 and CDR2 are MRHNA and SNTAGT. This CDR3 has 15 residues. Trimming removed 2 bases from V and 1 base from J; junction bases left unmatched: 4. As DNA, the CDR3 is TGTGCCAGCAGTGACGCCCCTAGCGGCCAAGAGACCCAGTACTTC. The encoded protein is CASSDAPSGQETQYF.

CDR3 residues: CASGRGWPQHF. Here the CDR3 DNA reads TGTGCCAGTGGTCGGGGGTGGCCCCAGCATTTT. V and J are TRBV19 and TRBJ1-5; maybe TRBD1 (5 bases). The CDR3 is made up of 11 amino acids. The germline V and J ends were trimmed by 8 bases and 9 bases, with 11 bases remaining between them. The germline V gene has CDR1 LNHDA and CDR2 SQIVND (reference sequence). The full variable domain, in which reference TRBV19 and TRBJ1-5 provide the parts outside the CDR3, is DGGITQSPKYLFRKEGQNVTLSCEQNLNHDAMYWYRQDPGQGLRLIYYSQIVNDFQKGDIAEGYSVSREKKESFPLTVTSAQKNPTAFYLCASGRGWPQHFGDGTRLSIL.

The chain couples TRBV19 to TRBJ1-2, with D perhaps TRBD1 (5 bases). From germline, CDR1 is LNHDA and CDR2 SQIVND (reference sequence). V lost 3 bases, J lost 4 bases, and 15 bases lay in between. The CDR3 totals 15 residues. The CDR3 protein is CASSINQGGFYGYTF. The CDR3 nucleotides read TGTGCCAGTAGTATTAATCAGGGAGGATTCTATGGCTACACCTTC.

This clone turned up a few times. This chain uses TRBV5-1 with TRBJ2-3; 8 bases agree with TRBD2. CDR1 and CDR2 from the germline V gene are SGHRS and YFSETQ. This CDR3 comprises 15 residues. Trimming cost V 4 bases and J 0 bases; bases outside gene matches: 4. CDR3 bases: TGCGCCAGCAGCCGAAAGCGGGGGAGCACAGATACGCAGTATTTT. Amino acid sequence: CASSRKRGSTDTQYF.

The J gene is TRBJ1-5, the V gene TRBV2, with 8 bases matching TRBD1. Germline V CDR1 and CDR2: SNHLY, FYNNEI. This CDR3 is 15 amino acids long. V was pared by 6 bases and J by 4 bases, with 8 bases of the junction left unmatched. CDR3 amino acids: CASRIDRGGNQPQHF. CDR3 nucleotide sequence: TGTGCCAGCAGGATCGACAGGGGAGGAAATCAGCCCCAGCATTTT.

This rearrangement joins TRBV19 to TRBJ2-1; TRBD1 agrees at 8 bases. CDR3 size: 15 residues. V lost 3 bases, J lost 8 bases, and 9 bases stayed unmatched. The germline V gene encodes CDR1 LNHDA and CDR2 SQIVND (reference sequence). This chain's CDR3 is CASSIRTGNRDEQFF. Written as DNA, the CDR3 is TGTGCCAGTAGTATTAGGACAGGGAATAGAGATGAGCAGTTCTTC.

The chain is built from TRBV5-4 and TRBJ2-6; 8 bases line up with TRBD1. The CDR3 has 16 amino acids. The germline V gene encodes CDR1 SGHNT and CDR2 YYREEE (reference sequence). The junction had 3 bases not matched to a gene; V was cut back by 4 bases and J by 0 bases. The CDR3 nucleotides read TGTGCCAGCAGCCGACAGGGGAGCTCTGGGGCCAACGTCCTGACTTTC. Amino acid sequence: CASSRQGSSGANVLTF.

This clone was counted a few times. The gene calls are TRBV15 and TRBJ1-5; 10 positions agree with TRBD1. The ends lost 3 bases at V and 5 bases at J; junction bases unmatched: 7. CDR3 length: 16 amino acids. CDR1 and CDR2 from the germline V gene are LNHNV and YYDKDF (reference sequence). The CDR3, as DNA: TGTGCCACCAGCAGGACAGGGGGCGCGGGTTATCAGCCCCAGCATTTT. Amino acids: CATSRTGGAGYQPQHF.

This chain uses TRBV27 with TRBJ2-1; 10 bases match TRBD2. The ends lost 5 bases at V and 2 bases at J; junction bases unmatched: 9. CDR3 length: 17 residues. Germline V gene data show CDR1 as MNHEY and CDR2 as SMNVEV (reference sequence). CDR3 amino acids: CASSHSSGGYPYNEQFF. The CDR3 nucleotides read TGTGCCAGCAGTCACTCTAGCGGGGGTTACCCCTACAATGAGCAGTTCTTC.

The CDR3 region is CASSHPSGSLDEQFF. CDR3 coding DNA: TGTGCCAGCAGCCACCCTAGCGGGAGTTTAGATGAGCAGTTCTTC. The chain recombines TRBV7-9 with TRBJ2-1; 10 bases agree with TRBD2. The CDR3 covers 15 residues. Losses at the gene ends were 5 bases for V and 8 bases for J; bases not matched to a gene: 9. Germline V gene data show CDR1 as SEHNR and CDR2 as FQNEAQ (reference sequence). Supplemented by reference TRBV7-9 and TRBJ2-1, the full variable domain reads DTGVSQNPRHKITKRGQNVTFRCDPISEHNRLYWYRQTLGQGPEFLTYFQNEAQLEKSRLLSDRFSAERPKGSFSTLEIQRTEQGDSAMYLCASSHPSGSLDEQFFGPGTRLTVL.

This sequence joins TRBV27 and TRBJ2-7; 8 positions match TRBD1. Germline loops: CDR1 MNHEY, CDR2 SMNVEV (reference sequence). Trimming at V came to 3 bases and at J to 4 bases, leaving 11 bases not matched to a gene. This CDR3 has 16 amino acids. The CDR3 DNA is TGTGCCAGCAGTTTCAAGTGGGACAGGCCTTCTTACGAGCAGTACTTC. Translating it yields CASSFKWDRPSYEQYF.

The rearrangement joins TRBV6-5 to TRBJ1-4, with D hard to call. The germline V gene has CDR1 MNHEY and CDR2 SVGAGI. This CDR3 comprises 13 residues. The V gene lost 0 bases and the J gene lost 4 bases, with 3 bases spanning the gap. This CDR3 reads CASSYSGNEKLFF. CDR3 coding DNA: TGTGCCAGCAGTTACTCCGGTAATGAAAAACTGTTTTTT.

This clone was recorded only once. The CDR3 protein is CATTRGLQETQYF. The CDR3 DNA sequence: TGTGCCACTACAAGGGGACTCCAAGAGACCCAGTACTTC. The V and J genes are TRBV15 and TRBJ2-5; weak D call: TRBD2 (6 bases). The ends were cut back, 9 bases at V and 1 base at J, with 12 bases in the middle. The CDR3 spans 13 residues. The V gene's germline CDR1 is LNHNV and CDR2 YYDKDF (reference sequence).

The genes are TRBV4-3 and TRBJ1-4, with 7 bases matching TRBD1. Germline CDR1 and CDR2: LGHNA and YSLEER. The CDR3 has 15 amino acids. V was pared by 6 bases and J by 4 bases, with 8 bases of the junction left unmatched. The CDR3 sequence: CASREGQTLNEKLFF. The CDR3 region has the DNA TGCGCCAGCAGGGAGGGACAGACACTTAATGAAAAACTGTTTTTT.

This clone appeared once. The chain links TRBV5-4 to TRBJ2-2; maybe TRBD1 (5 bases). Germline V gene lookup returns CDR1 SGHNT and CDR2 YYREEE (reference sequence). The CDR3 runs to 17 residues. V lost 0 bases to trimming and J lost 2 bases, with 14 bases between them. The CDR3 loop is CASSLGYRQGNTGELFF. The DNA of the CDR3 is TGTGCCAGCAGCTTGGGGTACCGCCAGGGAAACACCGGGGAGCTGTTTTTT.

The rearrangement links TRBV5-1 to TRBJ2-5; 14 bases are a match to TRBD2. The CDR3 is 14 amino acids. After removal of 7 bases from V and 4 bases from J, the junction contained 3 bases not matched to a gene. Germline lookup yields CDR1 SGHRS and CDR2 YFSETQ. CDR3 protein: CASRLAGGPETQYF. The CDR3 DNA sequence: TGCGCCAGCCGACTAGCGGGAGGGCCAGAGACCCAGTACTTC. The full variable domain, in which reference TRBV5-1 and TRBJ2-5 provide the parts outside the CDR3, is KAGVTQTPRYLIKTRGQQVTLSCSPISGHRSVSWYQQTPGQGLQFLFEYFSETQRNKGNFPGRFSGRQFSNSRSEMNVSTLELGDSALYLCASRLAGGPETQYFGPGTRLLVL.